This is a list of T cell receptor beta chains from one sample in a study of T cells after yellow fever vaccination. TCRdb re-analysed the 5' RACE reads in MiXCR, keeping a single row per CDR3 protein. The sample lists about 630,000 distinct CDR3 sequences, around 12% occurring once. Sample: PBMCs, taken on the day of the yellow fever booster vaccination. The receptors stem from a man in his thirties or forties who received the YFV17D yellow fever vaccine. Both conserved end residues are part of each CDR3. The D gene is left open where the match is weak. Clone size is not always given. Where it is, it says once, few, many or a class for expanded clones.

>TRBJ1-1|-|-|TRBV11-2
CASSTHEPEAFF
TGTGCCAGCAGCACCCACGAGCCTGAAGCTTTCTTT
>TRBJ1-1|few|-|TRBV29-1
CSVVWGTEAFF
TGCAGCGTTGTTTGGGGCACTGAAGCTTTCTTT
>TRBJ2-7|few|TRBD2|TRBV6-2/TRBV6-3
CASGTSSYEQYF
TGTGCCAGCGGGACTAGCTCCTACGAGCAGTACTTC
>TRBJ2-7|-|TRBD2|TRBV20-1
CSASPQTSGRIEQYF
TGCAGTGCTAGTCCCCAGACTAGCGGGAGGATCGAGCAGTACTTC
>TRBJ2-2|few|-|TRBV27
CASNPNSNTGELFF
TGTGCCAGCAACCCTAACTCGAACACCGGGGAGCTGTTTTTT
>TRBJ1-2|-|TRBD1|TRBV9
CASSPPTGVPPYGYTF
TGTGCCAGCAGCCCTCCGACAGGGGTCCCTCCCTATGGCTACACCTTC
>TRBJ2-5|-|-|TRBV7-2
CASSLVSGLQETQYF
TGTGCCAGCAGCTTAGTTTCTGGTCTCCAAGAGACCCAGTACTTC
>TRBJ2-1|-|TRBD2|TRBV27
CASRRTSGVYNEQFF
TGTGCCAGCAGAAGGACTAGCGGGGTCTACAATGAGCAGTTCTTC
>TRBJ1-5|few|-|TRBV20-1
CSAPGTGTNQPQHF
TGCAGTGCTCCCGGGACCGGGACCAATCAGCCCCAGCATTTT
>TRBJ2-7|few|-|TRBV5-1
CASSLEKQGSEQYF
TGCGCCAGCAGCTTGGAAAAACAGGGTTCCGAGCAGTACTTC
>TRBJ1-2|few|-|TRBV24-1
CATSDSGRTYTF
TGTGCCACCAGTGATTCCGGACGGACCTACACCTTC
>TRBJ1-2|-|-|TRBV6-1
CASRTEIGYGYTF
TGTGCCAGCAGGACCGAAATCGGCTATGGCTACACCTTC
>TRBJ1-4|few|TRBD1|TRBV29-1
CSVVLDREFEKLFF
TGCAGCGTTGTGTTAGACAGGGAGTTTGAAAAACTGTTTTTT
>TRBJ1-1|few|TRBD1|TRBV6-2/TRBV6-3
CASSKGQKAEAFF
TGTGCCAGCAGTAAGGGACAGAAGGCTGAAGCTTTCTTT
>TRBJ2-6|-|-|TRBV27
CASRSQKGASTGANVLTF
TGTGCCAGCAGGTCACAAAAAGGGGCAAGCACTGGGGCCAACGTCCTGACTTTC
>TRBJ1-2|many|-|TRBV11-2
CASSLMGYGYTF
TGTGCCAGCAGCTTGATGGGGTATGGCTACACCTTC
>TRBJ2-3|-|TRBD2|TRBV10-2
CATRTSGRPLTDTQYF
TGCGCCACCAGGACTAGCGGGAGGCCACTCACAGATACGCAGTATTTT
>TRBJ2-6|-|TRBD2|TRBV5-1
CASSPQGGSGANVLTF
TGCGCCAGCAGCCCTCAGGGAGGGTCTGGGGCCAACGTCCTGACTTTC
>TRBJ2-5|-|TRBD2|TRBV5-4
CASSLILADQETQYF
TGTGCCAGCAGCTTGATCCTAGCGGACCAAGAGACCCAGTACTTC
>TRBJ2-7|-|TRBD2|TRBV7-2
CASSMGLAGGDF
TGTGCCAGCAGCATGGGACTAGCGGGAGGGGACTTC
>TRBJ1-1|-|-|TRBV12-3/TRBV12-4
CASIRGPTEAFF
TGTGCCAGCATCAGGGGTCCCACTGAAGCTTTCTTT
>TRBJ2-7|-|TRBD2|TRBV4-3
CASSQEDTSGFYEQYF
TGCGCCAGCAGCCAAGAGGACACTAGCGGCTTCTACGAGCAGTACTTC